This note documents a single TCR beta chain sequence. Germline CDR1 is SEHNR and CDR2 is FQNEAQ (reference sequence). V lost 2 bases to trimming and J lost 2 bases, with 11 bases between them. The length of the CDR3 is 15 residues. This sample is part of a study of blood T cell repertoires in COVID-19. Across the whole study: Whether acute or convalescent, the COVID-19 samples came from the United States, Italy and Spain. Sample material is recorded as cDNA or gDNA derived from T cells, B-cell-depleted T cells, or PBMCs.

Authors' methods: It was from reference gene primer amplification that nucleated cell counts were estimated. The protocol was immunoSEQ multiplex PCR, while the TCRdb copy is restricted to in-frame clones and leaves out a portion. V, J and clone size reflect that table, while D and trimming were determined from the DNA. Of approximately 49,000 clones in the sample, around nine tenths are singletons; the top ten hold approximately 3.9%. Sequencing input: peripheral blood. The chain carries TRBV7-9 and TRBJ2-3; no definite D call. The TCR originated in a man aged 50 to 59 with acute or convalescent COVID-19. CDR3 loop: CASSLPWATTDTQYF. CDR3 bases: TGTGCCAGCAGCTTACCCTGGGCGACCACAGATACGCAGTATTTT.